What follows are 8 T cell receptor beta chains derived from one specimen sequenced in a study of T cell clonality in common variable immunodeficiency. Sequenced by immunoSEQ multiplex PCR; TCRdb stores in-frame clones only, minus some. In total the sample includes approximately 51,000 clones, none of them seen once. Sequencing was performed on peripheral blood mononuclear cells. These receptors came from a person between 18 and 70 years old in good health.

This clone was counted many times. The read ends 3 residues shy of where the CDR3 ends; the end is completed using the germline J gene. This chain uses TRBV30 with TRBJ1-6, with a tentative D call TRBD1 (6 bases). The germline CDR1 and CDR2 sequences are GTSNPN and SVGIG (reference sequence). The CDR3 runs 13 residues. Trimming stripped 4 bases from V and 6 bases from J, with 10 bases between. This chain's CDR3 is CAWTGQTNSPLHF. The DNA read from the CDR3 is TGTGCCTGGACGGGACAAACTAATTCACCC. The variable domain in full, with the rest retrieved from reference TRBV30 and TRBJ1-6, is SQTIHQWPATLVQPVGSPLSLECTVEGTSNPNLYWYRQAAGRGLQLLFYSVGIGQISSEVPQNLSASRPQDRQFILSSKKLLLSDSGFYLCAWTGQTNSPLHFGNGTRLTVT.

Worth noting for this clone: Given a much more abundant clone one base away, this may be a read error. The read is 3 residues too short to cover the CDR3 end, so that end is filled in from the germline J gene. V is TRBV7-8 and J is TRBJ2-2; TRBD1 matches 7 bases. The CDR3 has 14 amino acids. Germline-derived CDR1 and CDR2 are SGHVS and FQNEAQ. The CDR3 spells CASSAHRGDEKLFF. The CDR3 bases that were read are TGTGCCAGCAGCGCCCACAGGGGTGATGAAAAG.

In this sample, this clone turned up many times. The read terminates 3 residues before the CDR3 end, so the remaining end is supplied by the germline J gene. The V call is TRBV4-1, the J call TRBJ2-5; the D gene is possibly TRBD2 (6 bases). CDR1 is MGHRA and CDR2 is YSYEKL in the germline V gene. The CDR3 consists of 13 residues. V lost 4 bases to trimming and J lost 5 bases, with 11 bases between them. CDR3 residues: CASSPRGRETQYF. Incomplete CDR3 DNA: TGCGCCAGCAGCCCGCGGGGTCGGGAGACC.

At least ten counts were recorded for this clone. The CDR3 end falls 3 residues outside the read, so it is completed with the germline J gene. The chain employs TRBV6-2 or TRBV6-3 and TRBJ1-4; TRBD1 aligns across 9 bases. Germline V gene data show CDR1 as MNHEY and CDR2 as SVGEGT. This CDR3 is 16 amino acids long. With V trimmed by 6 bases and J by 1 base, 6 bases remained unmatched. The chain's CDR3 is CASRDPGQGTNEKLFF. The CDR3 bases that were read are TGTGCCAGCAGAGACCCGGGACAGGGAACTAATGAAAAA.

This clone has at least ten counts. The CDR3 goes on 3 residues after the read ends, and that part is filled in from the germline J gene. The chain has TRBV10-1 and TRBJ2-1; 9 nucleotides agree with TRBD2. CDR3 size: 15 residues. The V gene end was trimmed by 5 bases and the J gene end by 7 bases; junction bases not matched to a gene: 9. Germline lookup yields CDR1 WNHNN and CDR2 SYGVQD (reference sequence). Partial CDR3 DNA: TGCGCCAGCAGTACGACTAGCGGCACGAAAAATGAG. Translation: CASSTTSGTKNE. The whole CDR3 sequence reads CASSTTSGTKNEQFF.

This clone showed up many times. The CDR3 extends 3 residues past the end of the read, so its final part is completed from the germline J gene. The chain has TRBV6-2 or TRBV6-3 and TRBJ2-7; 9 nucleotides agree with TRBD1. CDR1 MNHEY and CDR2 SVGEGT come from the germline V gene. The CDR3 has 14 amino acids. With 8 bases clipped from V and 4 bases from J, the junction kept 9 bases outside the gene matches. CDR3 sequence: CASQPGQGWYEQYF. The part of the CDR3 DNA that was read is TGTGCCAGCCAACCCGGACAGGGGTGGTACGAG.

This clone was counted at least ten times. The CDR3 end is not reached by the read, which stops 3 residues before it; the germline J gene fills it in. This chain uses TRBV20-1 with TRBJ1-1; tentative D call: TRBD1 (5 bases). Germline-derived CDR1 and CDR2 are DFQATT and SNEGSKA (reference sequence). Trimming cost V 1 base and J 1 base, with 7 bases left between them. This CDR3 is 13 amino acids long. CDR3 sequence reads: CSARGQKNTEAFF. The sequenced CDR3 bases are TGCAGTGCTAGAGGACAGAAGAACACTGAA.

This clone has at least ten counts. The read falls 3 residues short of the CDR3 end, and the missing part is taken from the germline J gene. V usage is TRBV6-2 or TRBV6-3 and J usage is TRBJ1-1; 10 bases map to TRBD1. CDR3 length: 16 residues. V was clipped by 3 bases and J by 4 bases; unmatched bases: 8. Per germline, CDR1 MNHEY and CDR2 SVGEGT. The CDR3 region is CASSYDRGRLGTEAFF. CDR3 DNA (partial): TGTGCCAGCAGTTATGACAGGGGGCGTTTGGGCACTGAA.